The next 30 T cell receptor beta chains were all read from a single sample in a study of blood T cell repertoires in COVID-19. Libraries were prepared by immunoSEQ multiplex PCR; TCRdb keeps only in-frame clonotypes and omits some of them. Of fewer than 150,000 clones in the sample, 65% to 90% were seen once. The sequenced sample consisted of peripheral blood. Receptors originate from a man over 45 with acute or convalescent COVID-19.

The V and J genes are TRBV2 and TRBJ1-6, with 9 bases that match TRBD1. This CDR3 has 15 amino acids. CDR1 and CDR2 (germline): SNHLY, FYNNEI. The ends lost 3 bases at V and 10 bases at J; junction bases unmatched: 7. Written as DNA, the CDR3 is TGTGCCAGCAGTGAGTCCGGGACAGGGAAATCACCCCTCCACTTT. Protein: CASSESGTGKSPLHF. The variable domain in full, with the rest retrieved from reference TRBV2 and TRBJ1-6, is EPEVTQTPSHQVTQMGQEVILRCVPISNHLYFYWYRQILGQKVEFLVSFYNNEISEKSEIFDDQFSVERPDGSNFTLKIRSTKLEDSAMYFCASSESGTGKSPLHFGNGTRLTVT.

The chain has TRBV9 and TRBJ2-3, with TRBD2 identical over 8 bases. The CDR3 has 15 amino acids. Germline V gene lookup returns CDR1 SGDLS and CDR2 YYNGEE. V lost 0 bases and J lost 2; bases outside the gene matches: 2. The CDR3 DNA is TGTGCCAGCAGCGTAGGAGCGGGGGACACAGATACGCAGTATTTT. This codes for CASSVGAGDTDTQYF.

V usage is TRBV30 and J usage is TRBJ1-6, with 7 bases matching TRBD1. After removal of 0 bases from V and 7 bases from J, the junction contained 0 bases not matched to a gene. Germline loops: CDR1 GTSNPN, CDR2 SVGIG (reference sequence). The CDR3 totals 13 residues. The CDR3 protein is CAWSVQGNSPLHF. DNA for the CDR3: TGTGCCTGGAGTGTACAGGGGAATTCACCCCTCCACTTT.

A few counts support this clone. The chain couples TRBV4-1 to TRBJ1-2; 9 bases map to TRBD1. The CDR3 extends over 17 amino acids. J gave up 4 bases and V 1 base, and 10 bases lay outside the gene matches. Per germline, CDR1 MGHRA and CDR2 YSYEKL. The CDR3 nucleotides read TGCGCCAGCAGCCAAGCAACCGGGACAGGGCTAAGCTATGGCTACACCTTC. It encodes CASSQATGTGLSYGYTF.

The chain links TRBV19 to TRBJ2-1; D gene uncertain. Trimming took off 5 bases at V and 0 bases at J, with 11 bases between the two ends. Germline assignment: CDR1 LNHDA and CDR2 SQIVND (reference sequence). CDR3 length: 15 amino acids. CDR3 in amino acids: CASSSGSSSYNEQFF. In DNA, the CDR3 is TGTGCCAGTAGTTCAGGCAGCAGCTCCTACAATGAGCAGTTCTTC.

In its sample, this clone was seen once. This chain joins TRBV19 and TRBJ2-5; TRBD2 aligns across 7 bases. This CDR3 is built from 13 residues. Germline V CDR1 and CDR2: LNHDA, SQIVND (reference sequence). J lost 4 bases, V lost 5 bases, and 4 bases had no gene match. CDR3 sequence (DNA): TGTGCCAGTAGTTTCCCGGGGGGAGAGACCCAGTACTTC. Its translation is CASSFPGGETQYF. Full variable domain (rest looked up from reference TRBV19 and TRBJ2-5): DGGITQSPKYLFRKEGQNVTLSCEQNLNHDAMYWYRQDPGQGLRLIYYSQIVNDFQKGDIAEGYSVSREKKESFPLTVTSAQKNPTAFYLCASSFPGGETQYFGPGTRLLVL.

CDR3 sequence reads: CASSFPPRSTGELFF. CDR3 sequence (DNA): TGTGCCAGCAGCTTCCCCCCCCGGAGCACCGGGGAGCTGTTTTTT. The V gene is TRBV11-3, the J gene TRBJ2-2; D gene unclear. Germline V gene sequence: CDR1 SGHNT, CDR2 YENEEA. Trimming stripped 3 bases from V and 4 bases from J, with 12 bases between. This CDR3 has 15 amino acids.

This clone was seen a few times. The chain uses TRBV2 and TRBJ2-7; no reliable D call. Germline V CDR1 and CDR2: SNHLY, FYNNEI. The CDR3 has 14 amino acids. Between the trimmed V and J ends, which lost 6 bases and 1 base, there was a span of 13 bases. Here the CDR3 reads CASRVEPQSYEQYF. The CDR3 DNA reads TGTGCCAGCAGAGTTGAACCCCAGTCCTACGAGCAGTACTTC.

This clone was detected only once. The V and J genes are TRBV19 and TRBJ1-2; 7 bases agree with TRBD1. This CDR3 has 12 amino acids. Trimming took 5 bases from V and 6 from J; bases not matched to a gene: 3. Germline CDR1 and CDR2: LNHDA and SQIVND (reference sequence). CDR3 residues: CASSRDRDGYTF. The CDR3 DNA follows: TGTGCCAGTAGTCGGGACAGAGATGGCTACACCTTC.

This chain links TRBV28 with TRBJ1-5, with D possibly TRBD1 on 6 matching bases. Per the germline V gene, CDR1 is MDHEN and CDR2 is SYDVKM. The CDR3 sequence is 16 residues long. The V end lost 1 base, the J end lost 4 bases, and 14 bases lay between the germline ends. The CDR3 region has the DNA TGTGCCAGCAGTTTATTAACCAGGGGAACGAATCAGCCCCAGCATTTT. Translating it yields CASSLLTRGTNQPQHF.

This chain connects TRBV9 to TRBJ2-7; D is possibly TRBD2 (6 bases). Germline CDR1 is SGDLS and CDR2 is YYNGEE. The V end was cut by 0 bases, the J end by 3 bases, with 13 bases between. The CDR3 runs 15 residues. CDR3 coding DNA: TGTGCCAGCAGCGTAGCGAGTGACGGGGGCTACGAGCAGTACTTC. Translated, it gives CASSVASDGGYEQYF.

J is TRBJ1-4 and V is TRBV4-1, with D maybe TRBD1 (5 bases). Looked up from germline, CDR1 is MGHRA and CDR2 is YSYEKL. The CDR3 is 16 amino acids. The germline V and J ends were trimmed by 1 base and 7 bases, with 16 bases remaining between them. CDR3 loop: CASSQGDPGHLEKLFF. CDR3 DNA: TGCGCCAGCAGCCAAGGGGATCCCGGACATCTTGAAAAACTGTTTTTT.

The V and J genes are TRBV10-3 and TRBJ1-2; D gene uncertain. With 4 bases removed from V and 2 bases from J, the gap between germline ends came to 8 bases. The CDR3 has 13 residues. Germline V CDR1 and CDR2: ENHRY, SYGVKD. The CDR3 loop is CAISALRNYGYTF. In DNA form, the CDR3 reads TGTGCCATCAGTGCACTGAGGAACTATGGCTACACCTTC.

The chain uses TRBV4-1 and TRBJ1-2, with TRBD1 identical over 7 bases. J was trimmed by 4 bases and V by 3 bases; bases with no gene match: 8. Germline V gene sequence: CDR1 MGHRA, CDR2 YSYEKL. This CDR3 is built from 15 residues. This chain's CDR3 is CASSHGPGQTYGYTF. The DNA of the CDR3 is TGCGCCAGCAGCCACGGCCCGGGACAGACCTATGGCTACACCTTC.

The genes are TRBV19 and TRBJ1-6; D possibly corresponds to TRBD1 (6 bases). Germline V gene data show CDR1 as LNHDA and CDR2 as SQIVND (reference sequence). The V end lost 8 bases, the J end lost 10 bases, and 15 bases lay between the germline ends. The CDR3 runs 13 residues. The chain's CDR3 is CASRSPGESPLHF. CDR3 in DNA: TGTGCCAGTCGCTCCCCAGGGGAATCACCCCTCCACTTT. Using reference TRBV19 and TRBJ1-6 for the parts outside the CDR3, the full variable domain is DGGITQSPKYLFRKEGQNVTLSCEQNLNHDAMYWYRQDPGQGLRLIYYSQIVNDFQKGDIAEGYSVSREKKESFPLTVTSAQKNPTAFYLCASRSPGESPLHFGNGTRLTVT.

The chain is built from TRBV6-6 and TRBJ2-7; TRBD2 is a possible D gene (7 bases). The germline V and J ends were trimmed by 5 bases and 9 bases, with 26 bases remaining between them. Germline values: CDR1 MNHNY, CDR2 SVGAGI (reference sequence). This CDR3 region has 16 residues. The CDR3 region has the DNA TGTGCCAGCAGTCGAAGGGGGGGCGGTACGGATGGGGTGCAGTACTTC. Translated: CASSRRGGGTDGVQYF.

The J gene is TRBJ2-7, the V gene TRBV5-5; D might be TRBD1 (5 bases). There are 15 residues in the CDR3. Germline loops: CDR1 SGHKS, CDR2 YYEKEE (reference sequence). The V gene lost 4 bases and the J gene lost 0 bases, with 14 bases spanning the gap. The CDR3 region is CASSRQPPSSYEQYF. In DNA form, the CDR3 reads TGTGCCAGCAGCCGACAGCCACCGTCCTCCTACGAGCAGTACTTC.

The table lists this clone with a count of one. The chain links TRBV5-1 to TRBJ2-2; 11 bases map to TRBD2. With 4 bases clipped from V and 0 bases from J, the junction kept 5 bases outside the gene matches. The CDR3 contains 17 residues. Germline V CDR1 and CDR2: SGHRS, YFSETQ. The CDR3 loop reads CASSKSGLAANTGELFF. Here the CDR3 DNA reads TGCGCCAGCAGCAAGTCGGGACTAGCGGCGAACACCGGGGAGCTGTTTTTT.

J is TRBJ1-2 and V is TRBV5-1; D is undetermined. The V end lost 3 bases, the J end lost 6 bases, and 18 bases lay between the germline ends. The CDR3 has 15 amino acids. CDR1 is SGHRS, CDR2 YFSETQ, per germline. DNA of the CDR3: TGCGCCAGCAGCTCCGCAGGCCCCAACCCCCATGGCTACACCTTC. Protein sequence: CASSSAGPNPHGYTF.

The genes are TRBV12-5 and TRBJ1-5; D perhaps matches TRBD1 (5 bases). This CDR3 contains 11 residues. Germline CDR1 reads LGHNT; CDR2 reads FRNRAP. The V and J ends lost 3 bases and 10 bases respectively, with 7 bases between them. CDR3 protein: CASGFDRPQHF. The CDR3 DNA reads TGTGCTAGTGGTTTCGACAGACCCCAGCATTTT.

The chain employs TRBV5-6 and TRBJ1-1; 7 positions agree with TRBD1. V lost 3 bases, J lost 4 bases, and 9 bases stayed unmatched. There are 15 residues in the CDR3. Germline lookup yields CDR1 SGHDT and CDR2 YYEEEE. CDR3 loop: CASSSNDRAGTEAFF. CDR3 coding DNA: TGTGCCAGCAGCTCCAACGACAGGGCGGGCACTGAAGCTTTCTTT.

The CDR3 bases are TGCGCCAGCAGCTACCGACTAGCGGAAAGCACAGATACGCAGTATTTT. This codes for CASSYRLAESTDTQYF. This chain joins TRBV5-1 and TRBJ2-3; TRBD2 aligns across 9 bases. The CDR3 totals 16 residues. Germline CDR1 reads SGHRS; CDR2 reads YFSETQ. J was trimmed by 0 bases and V by 3 bases; bases with no gene match: 5.

This chain connects TRBV20-1 to TRBJ2-7, with a weak D call TRBD2 (5 bases). Trimming cost V 3 bases and J 4 bases, with 13 bases left between them. The CDR3 is made up of 13 amino acids. Germline CDR1 and CDR2: DFQATT and SNEGSKA (reference sequence). This CDR3 reads CSASPRTGYEQYF. The CDR3 nucleotides read TGCAGTGCTAGTCCCAGGACGGGGTACGAGCAGTACTTC.

The chain has TRBV6-6 and TRBJ1-1, with D maybe TRBD1 (5 bases). From germline, CDR1 is MNHNY and CDR2 SVGAGI (reference sequence). The CDR3 has 13 residues. V lost 0 bases and J lost 8, with 10 bases in between. In DNA form, the CDR3 reads TGTGCCAGCAGTTACTCTAGACAGACCGAAGCTTTCTTT. Its translation is CASSYSRQTEAFF.

The J gene is TRBJ2-7, the V gene TRBV11-3; D is perhaps TRBD2 (5 bases). This CDR3 region has 14 residues. CDR1 and CDR2 (germline): SGHNT, YENEEA. Trimming took off 4 bases at V and 3 bases at J, with 13 bases between the two ends. The CDR3 protein is CASSSTPGVYEQYF. CDR3 DNA: TGTGCCAGCAGCTCGACCCCCGGGGTCTACGAGCAGTACTTC.

The chain recombines TRBV27 with TRBJ1-2; no firm D call. Per the germline V gene, CDR1 is MNHEY and CDR2 is SMNVEV (reference sequence). There are 15 residues in the CDR3. The V end lost 1 base, the J end lost 2 bases, and 11 bases lay between the germline ends. The CDR3 protein is CASSLWAYSNYGYTF. The CDR3 DNA reads as TGTGCCAGCAGTTTATGGGCGTATTCGAACTATGGCTACACCTTC.

This clone was detected once. The chain is built from TRBV11-2 and TRBJ1-2, with TRBD1 matching over 7 bases. From germline, CDR1 is SGHAT and CDR2 FQNNGV. V lost 1 base to trimming and J lost 8 bases; unmatched junction nucleotides: 10. The CDR3 runs to 15 residues. CDR3 residues: CASSLGSETGYGYTF. CDR3 coding DNA: TGTGCCAGCAGCTTAGGATCCGAGACAGGGTACGGCTACACCTTC.

The chain uses TRBV6-6 and TRBJ1-5; perhaps TRBD1 as D (5 bases). The CDR3 has 13 residues. From germline, CDR1 is MNHNY and CDR2 SVGAGI (reference sequence). V lost 5 bases and J lost 2, with 7 bases in between. Here the CDR3 reads CASSAGRNQPQHF. The CDR3 bases are TGTGCCAGCAGTGCAGGGCGCAATCAGCCCCAGCATTTT.

The chain joins TRBV9 to TRBJ1-4; D gene unclear. CDR1 and CDR2 (germline): SGDLS, YYNGEE. The CDR3 has 16 amino acids. The V gene lost 0 bases and the J gene lost 5 bases, with 14 bases spanning the gap. The CDR3 DNA reads TGTGCCAGCAGCGTAGCGCCGGACGGGAACAATGAAAAACTGTTTTTT. It yields the protein CASSVAPDGNNEKLFF.

The chain combines TRBV6-1 with TRBJ1-1, with 7 bases identical to TRBD1. The CDR3 has 14 amino acids. The germline gives CDR1 MNHNS, CDR2 SASEGT. V shed 2 bases, J shed 5 bases, and the junction held 5 bases outside the gene matches. As DNA, the CDR3 is TGTGCCAGCAGTGAAATGACAGGGAGAACTGAAGCTTTCTTT. Translating it yields CASSEMTGRTEAFF.